A selection of T cell receptor beta chains follows, all from one sample in a study of blood T cells in healthy people across ages. TCRdb passed the 5' RACE reads through MiXCR, listing each CDR3 protein once. The sample lists approximately 850,000 distinct CDR3 sequences, about three fifths occurring once. Sequenced material: blood. Receptors were obtained from a man aged 25 to 40 in good health. The CDR3 runs from the conserved cysteine through the conserved F or W. A D gene is named only where the DNA matches it firmly. Size is stated for part of the rows, as once, few or many counts, or as a class when the clone is expanded.

J,V,size,D,DNA,CDR3
TRBJ1-2,TRBV28,once,TRBD1,TGTGCCACCACGAAGGGGACAGGGGATGGCTACACCTTC,CATTKGTGDGYTF
TRBJ2-1,TRBV24-1,.,.,TGTGCCACCAGTGAGGATGGTTCCGGTGAGCAGTTCTTC,CATSEDGSGEQFF
TRBJ2-7,TRBV18,.,.,TGTGCCAGCTCACCAGGGCCCACTAGCTTGTACGAGCAGTACTTC,CASSPGPTSLYEQYF
TRBJ1-1,TRBV27,.,.,TGTGCCAGCAGCCCCTACGCGGGGGGCACTGAAGCTTTCTTT,CASSPYAGGTEAFF
TRBJ2-3,TRBV7-2,.,.,TGTGCCAGCAGCTCCCTTAGTTCCGCGGATACGCAGTATTTT,CASSSLSSADTQYF
TRBJ1-5,TRBV6-1,few,.,TGTGCCAGCAGTGGGTTCAGGCAGCCCCAGCATTTT,CASSGFRQPQHF
TRBJ2-1,TRBV9,few,.,TGTGCCAGCAGCGTTGGGGGGTACTACAATGAGCAGTTCTTC,CASSVGGYYNEQFF
TRBJ2-7,TRBV20-1,few,.,TGCAGTGCTAAGACAGGGAGGGTTGCCTACGAGCAGTACTTC,CSAKTGRVAYEQYF
TRBJ2-3,TRBV3-1,.,.,TGTGCCAGCAGCGGGTCAGATACGCAGTATTTT,CASSGSDTQYF
TRBJ1-2,TRBV21-1,.,.,TGTGCCAGCCGGCGGCCTACGGATAGATATGGCTACACCTTC,CASRRPTDRYGYTF
TRBJ1-2,TRBV3-1,.,.,TGTGCCAGCGGATGGGACGGTGGCTACACCTTC,CASGWDGGYTF
TRBJ2-7,TRBV6-5,.,TRBD1,TGTGCCAGCAGTTTCTACTGGGGACAGGGAGCCTACGAGCAGTACTTC,CASSFYWGQGAYEQYF
TRBJ2-3,TRBV20-1,.,.,TGCAGTGCTAGTAGGAGGGACGCTAGCGCAGATACGCAGTATTTT,CSASRRDASADTQYF
TRBJ2-7,TRBV14,.,.,TGTGCCAGCAGCCAGCAGCGACGAAGGGACGAGCAGTACTTC,CASSQQRRRDEQYF
TRBJ2-3,TRBV5-1,.,.,TGCGCCAGCTCCGGGGGTACTCAGGCAGATACGCAGTATTTT,CASSGGTQADTQYF
TRBJ1-6,TRBV27,.,.,TGTGCCAGCAGTAATAACGGAGGTTCACCCCTCCACTTT,CASSNNGGSPLHF
TRBJ1-2,TRBV6-5,few,.,TGTGCCAGCAGACAGGGATCCGGCTACACCTTC,CASRQGSGYTF
TRBJ1-1,TRBV12-3/TRBV12-4,many,.,TGTGCCAGCAGCTTAGCCGGGGGGAACACTGAAGCTTTCTTT,CASSLAGGNTEAFF
TRBJ2-7,TRBV20-1,.,.,TGCAGTGCTAACCAGAAGGACAGATACGAGCAGTACTTC,CSANQKDRYEQYF
TRBJ2-2,TRBV28,few,.,TGTGCCAGCAGCCAAAATAGCGGGAACACCGGGGAGCTGTTTTTT,CASSQNSGNTGELFF
TRBJ2-3,TRBV29-1,few,.,TGCAGCGTTGAAAGCGACACAGATACGCAGTATTTT,CSVESDTDTQYF
TRBJ2-3,TRBV12-3/TRBV12-4,few,TRBD2,TGTGCCAGCAGTTTTGGTAGCGGGACCCAAACAGATACGCAGTATTTT,CASSFGSGTQTDTQYF
TRBJ2-5,TRBV18,few,.,TGTGCCAGCTCACCACTCATTGTAGCGGATAACTTACAAGAGACCCAGTACTTC,CASSPLIVADNLQETQYF
TRBJ2-7,TRBV20-1,.,TRBD2,TGCAGTGTCGGGACTAGCGGGAGCAGTAAGGGATACGAGCAGTACTTC,CSVGTSGSSKGYEQYF
TRBJ1-6,TRBV4-1,.,.,TGCGCCAGCAGCCAACGACTGGAAAGGACGGGCCATTCACCCCTCCACTTT,CASSQRLERTGHSPLHF
TRBJ2-1,TRBV6-5,.,TRBD1,TGTGCCAGCACCGACAGGGGTCAAGAGACCCAGTTCTTC,CASTDRGQETQFF
TRBJ2-7,TRBV7-2,.,TRBD2,TGTGCCAGCAGCTCCTCCGGGACTAGCGGTGCCTACGAGCAGTACTTC,CASSSSGTSGAYEQYF
TRBJ2-1,TRBV29-1,.,.,TGCAGCGTTGTTTGGGTGTACAATGAGCAGTTCTTC,CSVVWVYNEQFF
TRBJ1-1,TRBV6-1,.,.,TGTGCCAGCAGTGCCACGACAGCGAACACTGAAGCTTTCTTT,CASSATTANTEAFF
TRBJ1-2,TRBV14,.,.,TGTGCCAGCAGCCTTGCCGGGGAGGGACCGGGATATGGCTACACCTTC,CASSLAGEGPGYGYTF
TRBJ2-5,TRBV20-1,.,.,TGCAGTGCTAGAGATTCCGGCCGCGGAGGGGTGACCCAGTACTTC,CSARDSGRGGVTQYF
TRBJ1-6,TRBV6-1,.,TRBD1,TGTGCCAGCCTCCCCCGCCCGGGACAGGGGGCGCAGAGACCCCTCCACTTT,CASLPRPGQGAQRPLHF
TRBJ2-3,TRBV5-1,few,TRBD2,TGCGCCAGCAGCTCAATGACTAGCGGGGGTCTCACAGATACGCAGTATTTT,CASSSMTSGGLTDTQYF
TRBJ2-7,TRBV11-2,.,.,TGTGCCAGCAGCTTTCCCCAGGTGGAGAGCGGGCCTACCTCCTACGAGCAGTACTTC,CASSFPQVESGPTSYEQYF
TRBJ1-2,TRBV7-2,few,TRBD1,TGTGCCAGCAGCTTTGACAGGGGTGGCTATGGCTACACCTTC,CASSFDRGGYGYTF
TRBJ2-5,TRBV20-1,.,TRBD2,TGCAGTGCTAAGACTAGCGGGCAAGAGACCCAGTACTTC,CSAKTSGQETQYF
TRBJ2-4,TRBV29-1,.,TRBD1,TGCAGCGTTGAAAGGGACAGGAAGGACATTCAGTACTTC,CSVERDRKDIQYF
TRBJ2-3,TRBV28,few,.,TGTGCCAGCAGGCAGTCCACAGATACGCAGTATTTT,CASRQSTDTQYF
TRBJ2-1,TRBV5-1,.,.,TGCGCCAGCAGCTTTAGCGACCCCTACTACAATGAGCAGTTCTTC,CASSFSDPYYNEQFF
TRBJ2-5,TRBV28,.,TRBD1,TGTGCCAGCAGTCTACAGGGGGAACTGGAGACCCAGTACTTC,CASSLQGELETQYF
TRBJ2-7,TRBV21-1,.,.,TGTGCCAGCAGCAAGGAGGAGCAGTACTTC,CASSKEEQYF
TRBJ2-1,TRBV12-3/TRBV12-4,.,.,TGTGCCAGCAGTTTATCTCGCGAGGCCTGGCTGTTCTTC,CASSLSREAWLFF
TRBJ2-1,TRBV5-1,.,TRBD1,TGCGCCAGCAGCTTGATCCAGGGGGCGATGTATGAGCAGTTCTTC,CASSLIQGAMYEQFF
TRBJ1-2,TRBV20-1,few,.,TGCAGTGCTATAACCGGGGGCGAAGACTATGGCTACACCTTC,CSAITGGEDYGYTF
TRBJ2-7,TRBV27,.,.,TGTGCCAGCAGTTTGCCAGGGAGGGGGGAGCAGTACTTC,CASSLPGRGEQYF
TRBJ2-1,TRBV7-2,.,.,TGTGCCGGCAGCTTAGAAGTATATGAGCAGTTCTTC,CAGSLEVYEQFF
TRBJ2-2,TRBV19,.,.,TGTGCCAGTAGTATTAGGACAACTTTACCCGGGGAGCTGTTTTTT,CASSIRTTLPGELFF